The rows below give T cell receptor beta chains drawn from one sample of a study of T cells in localized non-small cell lung cancer. Data came from immunoSEQ multiplex PCR; TCRdb stores just in-frame clones and leaves some out. The sample yields around 6,400 clones, 45% to 55% seen once. Sequencing was performed on lymph node tissue, taken before any cancer treatment. The receptors were sampled from a man aged 40 to 75 with stage I lung adenocarcinoma. Each CDR3 is given without its conserved first and last residue.

v_gene: TRBV6-1; len: 12; j_gene: TRBJ2-3; CDR3aa: ASSEAVLSDTQY
v_gene: TRBV5-1; len: 12; j_gene: TRBJ1-1; CDR3aa: ASSQEGGYTEAF
v_gene: TRBV19; len: 13; j_gene: TRBJ1-2; CDR3aa: ASSNRDTRNYGYT
v_gene: TRBV19; len: 12; j_gene: TRBJ1-6; CDR3aa: ASSSELKRAPLH
v_gene: TRBV25-1; len: 15; j_gene: TRBJ2-1; CDR3aa: ASSEVAGASSYNEQF
v_gene: TRBV9; len: 12; j_gene: TRBJ2-3; CDR3aa: ASSLVGLADTQY
v_gene: TRBV6-8; len: 11; j_gene: TRBJ2-1; CDR3aa: ASSFREYNEQF
v_gene: TRBV15; len: 17; j_gene: TRBJ2-1; CDR3aa: ASSLRGLAGLSSYNEQF
v_gene: TRBV5-1; len: 12; j_gene: TRBJ2-1; CDR3aa: ASSLGGADNEQF
v_gene: TRBV6-8; len: 13; j_gene: TRBJ2-1; CDR3aa: ASSPDRLAGVEQF
v_gene: TRBV28; len: 16; j_gene: TRBJ1-4; CDR3aa: ASSFLSGTGRSNEKLF
v_gene: TRBV28; len: 11; j_gene: TRBJ1-4; CDR3aa: ASSLNSNEKLF
v_gene: TRBV19; len: 13; j_gene: TRBJ2-5; CDR3aa: ASSSTNRGPETQY
v_gene: TRBV11-3; len: 13; j_gene: TRBJ1-1; CDR3aa: ASSPMGVLNTEAF
v_gene: TRBV23-1; len: 16; j_gene: TRBJ1-6; CDR3aa: ASSQSLTQQGDCSPLH
v_gene: TRBV10-2; len: 12; j_gene: TRBJ1-5; CDR3aa: ASRQDYSNQLQH
v_gene: TRBV9; len: 11; j_gene: TRBJ2-4; CDR3aa: ASSGSSRYIQY
v_gene: TRBV29-1; len: 10; j_gene: TRBJ1-1; CDR3aa: SVDRSSTEAF
v_gene: TRBV9; len: 14; j_gene: TRBJ2-5; CDR3aa: ASSALAGEIQETQY
v_gene: TRBV19; len: 17; j_gene: TRBJ2-1; CDR3aa: ASSIYKRIGTGWRDEQF
v_gene: TRBV11-3; len: 14; j_gene: TRBJ1-1; CDR3aa: ASSPGQGALSGEAF
v_gene: TRBV29-1; len: 14; j_gene: TRBJ2-3; CDR3aa: SVEGVAGGVADTQY
v_gene: TRBV19; len: 13; j_gene: TRBJ2-1; CDR3aa: ASSFRDRDLNEQF
v_gene: TRBV29-1; len: 11; j_gene: TRBJ1-5; CDR3aa: SVAGTPNQPQH
v_gene: TRBV15; len: 12; j_gene: TRBJ2-1; CDR3aa: ATSRKREFNEQF
v_gene: TRBV30; len: 13; j_gene: TRBJ1-2; CDR3aa: AWRNEGQGIYGYT
v_gene: TRBV28; len: 11; j_gene: TRBJ1-2; CDR3aa: ASSLLRSLGYT
v_gene: TRBV19; len: 13; j_gene: TRBJ2-1; CDR3aa: ASRAGALKNNEQF
v_gene: TRBV30; len: 10; j_gene: TRBJ1-6; CDR3aa: AWSKREWTLH
v_gene: TRBV28; len: 14; j_gene: TRBJ2-5; CDR3aa: ASSLQSTGYRETQY
v_gene: TRBV30; len: 10; j_gene: TRBJ1-2; CDR3aa: AWWTGGYGYT
v_gene: TRBV9; len: 13; j_gene: TRBJ1-1; CDR3aa: ASSEDPGRNTEAF
v_gene: TRBV1; len: 15; j_gene: TRBJ1-5; CDR3aa: ASSQGRGQEGTQPQH
v_gene: TRBV30; len: 12; j_gene: TRBJ1-2; CDR3aa: AWSVGAGSYGYT
v_gene: TRBV11-3; len: 12; j_gene: TRBJ2-2; CDR3aa: ASRTGSHTGELF
v_gene: TRBV18; len: 12; j_gene: TRBJ2-7; CDR3aa: ASSPTSARGEQY
v_gene: TRBV10-3; len: 14; j_gene: TRBJ1-2; CDR3aa: AISEGAVGASYGYT
v_gene: TRBV18; len: 13; j_gene: TRBJ2-2; CDR3aa: ASSPPQGGRGELF
v_gene: TRBV5-1; len: 12; j_gene: TRBJ1-4; CDR3aa: ASSWRGPSEKLF
v_gene: TRBV28; len: 15; j_gene: TRBJ1-6; CDR3aa: ASSLTGPGQLNSPLH
v_gene: TRBV28; len: 13; j_gene: TRBJ1-5; CDR3aa: ASSPDSNSNQPQH
v_gene: TRBV15; len: 13; j_gene: TRBJ2-1; CDR3aa: ATSRDRDRDNEQF
v_gene: TRBV12-2; len: 12; j_gene: TRBJ2-5; CDR3aa: ASQNFGLAQTQY
v_gene: TRBV9; len: 14; j_gene: TRBJ2-2; CDR3aa: ASSVDGLAATGELF
v_gene: TRBV28; len: 16; j_gene: TRBJ2-2; CDR3aa: ASRHRLGAGPNTGELF
v_gene: TRBV6-8; len: 12; j_gene: TRBJ1-6; CDR3aa: ASRSDRVGSPLH
v_gene: TRBV6-8; len: 12; j_gene: TRBJ2-2; CDR3aa: AISSQSSTGELF
v_gene: TRBV28; len: 12; j_gene: TRBJ1-2; CDR3aa: ASSLGTANYGYT
v_gene: TRBV28; len: 13; j_gene: TRBJ1-6; CDR3aa: ASSPRKTGNSPLH
v_gene: TRBV9; len: 12; j_gene: TRBJ2-7; CDR3aa: ASSVGGQGYEQY